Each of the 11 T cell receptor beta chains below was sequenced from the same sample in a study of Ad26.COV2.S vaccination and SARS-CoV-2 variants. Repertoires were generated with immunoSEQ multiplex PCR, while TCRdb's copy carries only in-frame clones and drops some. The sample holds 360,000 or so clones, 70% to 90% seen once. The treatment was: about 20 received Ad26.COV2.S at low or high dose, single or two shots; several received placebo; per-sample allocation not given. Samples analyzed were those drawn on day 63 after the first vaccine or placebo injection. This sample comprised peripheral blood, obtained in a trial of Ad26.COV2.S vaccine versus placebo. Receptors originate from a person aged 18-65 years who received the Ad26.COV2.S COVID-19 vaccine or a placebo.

DNA for the CDR3: TGCGCCAGCAGCTTGGCGGGGGAGTTGTGGTTCTTC. This codes for CASSLAGELWFF. This rearrangement joins TRBV5-1 to TRBJ2-1, with D perhaps TRBD2 (6 bases). CDR3 size: 12 residues. The ends were cut back, 0 bases at V and 15 bases at J, with 13 bases in the middle. Germline V gene data show CDR1 as SGHRS and CDR2 as YFSETQ.

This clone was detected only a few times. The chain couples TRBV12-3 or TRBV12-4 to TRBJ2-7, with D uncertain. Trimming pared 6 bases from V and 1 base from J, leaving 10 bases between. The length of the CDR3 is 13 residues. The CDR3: CASRYSPSYEQYF. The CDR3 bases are TGTGCCAGCAGGTATAGCCCTTCCTACGAGCAGTACTTC.

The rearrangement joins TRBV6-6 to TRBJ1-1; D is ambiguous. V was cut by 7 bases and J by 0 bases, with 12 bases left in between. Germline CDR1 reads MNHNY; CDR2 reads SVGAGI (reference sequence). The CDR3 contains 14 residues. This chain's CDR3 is CASNQQLMNTEAFF. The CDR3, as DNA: TGTGCCAGCAACCAACAGCTCATGAACACTGAAGCTTTCTTT.

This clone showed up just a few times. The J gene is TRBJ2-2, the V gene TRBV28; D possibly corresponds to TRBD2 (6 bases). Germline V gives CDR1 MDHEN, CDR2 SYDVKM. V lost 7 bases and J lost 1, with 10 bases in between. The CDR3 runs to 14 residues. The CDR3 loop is CASTPGGNTGELFF. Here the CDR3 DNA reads TGTGCCAGCACCCCCGGGGGGAACACCGGGGAGCTGTTTTTT.

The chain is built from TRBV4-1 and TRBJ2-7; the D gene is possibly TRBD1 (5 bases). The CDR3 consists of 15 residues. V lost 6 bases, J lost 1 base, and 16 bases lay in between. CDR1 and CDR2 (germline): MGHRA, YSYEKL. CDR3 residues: CASSQAIQASYEQYF. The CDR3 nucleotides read TGCGCCAGCAGTCAGGCGATACAGGCATCCTACGAGCAGTACTTC.

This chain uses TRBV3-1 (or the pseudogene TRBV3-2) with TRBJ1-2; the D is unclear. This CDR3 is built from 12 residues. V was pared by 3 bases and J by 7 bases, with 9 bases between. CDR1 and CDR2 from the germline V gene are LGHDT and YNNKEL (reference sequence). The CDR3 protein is CASSHGMGGYTF. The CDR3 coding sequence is TGTGCCAGCAGCCACGGAATGGGTGGCTACACCTTC.

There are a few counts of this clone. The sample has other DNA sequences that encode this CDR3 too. CDR3 sequence reads: CACGSYNEQFF. CDR3 nucleotides: TGTGCCTGCGGCTCCTACAATGAGCAGTTCTTC. This chain uses TRBV11-2 with TRBJ2-1; D gene unclear. CDR1 and CDR2 from the germline V gene are SGHAT and FQNNGV. V lost 11 bases, J lost 0 bases, and 5 bases lay in between. The CDR3 runs 11 residues.

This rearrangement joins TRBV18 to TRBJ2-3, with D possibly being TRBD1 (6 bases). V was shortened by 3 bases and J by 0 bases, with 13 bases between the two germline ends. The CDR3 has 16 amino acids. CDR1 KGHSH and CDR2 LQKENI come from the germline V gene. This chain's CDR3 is CASSPPTGPSTDTQYF. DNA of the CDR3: TGTGCCAGCTCACCCCCGACAGGTCCTAGCACAGATACGCAGTATTTT.

The DNA of the CDR3 is TGTGCCAGCAAAACTTCGGGGCTCGAGCAGTACTTC. Translated, it gives CASKTSGLEQYF. This chain connects TRBV28 to TRBJ2-7, with D perhaps TRBD1 or TRBD2 (5 bases each). Germline CDR1 MDHEN, CDR2 SYDVKM. With 7 bases removed from V and 6 bases from J, the gap between germline ends came to 13 bases. The CDR3 has 12 amino acids. Using reference TRBV28 and TRBJ2-7 for the parts outside the CDR3, the full variable domain is DVKVTQSSRYLVKRTGEKVFLECVQDMDHENMFWYRQDPGLGLRLIYFSYDVKMKEKGDIPEGYSVSREKKERFSLILESASTNQTSMYLCASKTSGLEQYFGPGTRLTVT.

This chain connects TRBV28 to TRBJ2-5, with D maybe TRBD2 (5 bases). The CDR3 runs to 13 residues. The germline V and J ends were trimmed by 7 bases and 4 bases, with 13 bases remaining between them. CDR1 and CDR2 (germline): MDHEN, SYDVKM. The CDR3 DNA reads TGTGCCAGCATCAAGGGAGTGGGAGAGACCCAGTACTTC. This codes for CASIKGVGETQYF.

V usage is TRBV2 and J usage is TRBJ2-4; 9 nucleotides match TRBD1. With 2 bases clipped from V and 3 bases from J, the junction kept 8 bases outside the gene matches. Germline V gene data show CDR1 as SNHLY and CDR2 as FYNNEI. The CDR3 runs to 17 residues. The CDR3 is CASSERTGAVNKNIQYF. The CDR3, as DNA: TGTGCCAGCAGTGAAAGGACAGGGGCCGTGAACAAAAACATTCAGTACTTC.